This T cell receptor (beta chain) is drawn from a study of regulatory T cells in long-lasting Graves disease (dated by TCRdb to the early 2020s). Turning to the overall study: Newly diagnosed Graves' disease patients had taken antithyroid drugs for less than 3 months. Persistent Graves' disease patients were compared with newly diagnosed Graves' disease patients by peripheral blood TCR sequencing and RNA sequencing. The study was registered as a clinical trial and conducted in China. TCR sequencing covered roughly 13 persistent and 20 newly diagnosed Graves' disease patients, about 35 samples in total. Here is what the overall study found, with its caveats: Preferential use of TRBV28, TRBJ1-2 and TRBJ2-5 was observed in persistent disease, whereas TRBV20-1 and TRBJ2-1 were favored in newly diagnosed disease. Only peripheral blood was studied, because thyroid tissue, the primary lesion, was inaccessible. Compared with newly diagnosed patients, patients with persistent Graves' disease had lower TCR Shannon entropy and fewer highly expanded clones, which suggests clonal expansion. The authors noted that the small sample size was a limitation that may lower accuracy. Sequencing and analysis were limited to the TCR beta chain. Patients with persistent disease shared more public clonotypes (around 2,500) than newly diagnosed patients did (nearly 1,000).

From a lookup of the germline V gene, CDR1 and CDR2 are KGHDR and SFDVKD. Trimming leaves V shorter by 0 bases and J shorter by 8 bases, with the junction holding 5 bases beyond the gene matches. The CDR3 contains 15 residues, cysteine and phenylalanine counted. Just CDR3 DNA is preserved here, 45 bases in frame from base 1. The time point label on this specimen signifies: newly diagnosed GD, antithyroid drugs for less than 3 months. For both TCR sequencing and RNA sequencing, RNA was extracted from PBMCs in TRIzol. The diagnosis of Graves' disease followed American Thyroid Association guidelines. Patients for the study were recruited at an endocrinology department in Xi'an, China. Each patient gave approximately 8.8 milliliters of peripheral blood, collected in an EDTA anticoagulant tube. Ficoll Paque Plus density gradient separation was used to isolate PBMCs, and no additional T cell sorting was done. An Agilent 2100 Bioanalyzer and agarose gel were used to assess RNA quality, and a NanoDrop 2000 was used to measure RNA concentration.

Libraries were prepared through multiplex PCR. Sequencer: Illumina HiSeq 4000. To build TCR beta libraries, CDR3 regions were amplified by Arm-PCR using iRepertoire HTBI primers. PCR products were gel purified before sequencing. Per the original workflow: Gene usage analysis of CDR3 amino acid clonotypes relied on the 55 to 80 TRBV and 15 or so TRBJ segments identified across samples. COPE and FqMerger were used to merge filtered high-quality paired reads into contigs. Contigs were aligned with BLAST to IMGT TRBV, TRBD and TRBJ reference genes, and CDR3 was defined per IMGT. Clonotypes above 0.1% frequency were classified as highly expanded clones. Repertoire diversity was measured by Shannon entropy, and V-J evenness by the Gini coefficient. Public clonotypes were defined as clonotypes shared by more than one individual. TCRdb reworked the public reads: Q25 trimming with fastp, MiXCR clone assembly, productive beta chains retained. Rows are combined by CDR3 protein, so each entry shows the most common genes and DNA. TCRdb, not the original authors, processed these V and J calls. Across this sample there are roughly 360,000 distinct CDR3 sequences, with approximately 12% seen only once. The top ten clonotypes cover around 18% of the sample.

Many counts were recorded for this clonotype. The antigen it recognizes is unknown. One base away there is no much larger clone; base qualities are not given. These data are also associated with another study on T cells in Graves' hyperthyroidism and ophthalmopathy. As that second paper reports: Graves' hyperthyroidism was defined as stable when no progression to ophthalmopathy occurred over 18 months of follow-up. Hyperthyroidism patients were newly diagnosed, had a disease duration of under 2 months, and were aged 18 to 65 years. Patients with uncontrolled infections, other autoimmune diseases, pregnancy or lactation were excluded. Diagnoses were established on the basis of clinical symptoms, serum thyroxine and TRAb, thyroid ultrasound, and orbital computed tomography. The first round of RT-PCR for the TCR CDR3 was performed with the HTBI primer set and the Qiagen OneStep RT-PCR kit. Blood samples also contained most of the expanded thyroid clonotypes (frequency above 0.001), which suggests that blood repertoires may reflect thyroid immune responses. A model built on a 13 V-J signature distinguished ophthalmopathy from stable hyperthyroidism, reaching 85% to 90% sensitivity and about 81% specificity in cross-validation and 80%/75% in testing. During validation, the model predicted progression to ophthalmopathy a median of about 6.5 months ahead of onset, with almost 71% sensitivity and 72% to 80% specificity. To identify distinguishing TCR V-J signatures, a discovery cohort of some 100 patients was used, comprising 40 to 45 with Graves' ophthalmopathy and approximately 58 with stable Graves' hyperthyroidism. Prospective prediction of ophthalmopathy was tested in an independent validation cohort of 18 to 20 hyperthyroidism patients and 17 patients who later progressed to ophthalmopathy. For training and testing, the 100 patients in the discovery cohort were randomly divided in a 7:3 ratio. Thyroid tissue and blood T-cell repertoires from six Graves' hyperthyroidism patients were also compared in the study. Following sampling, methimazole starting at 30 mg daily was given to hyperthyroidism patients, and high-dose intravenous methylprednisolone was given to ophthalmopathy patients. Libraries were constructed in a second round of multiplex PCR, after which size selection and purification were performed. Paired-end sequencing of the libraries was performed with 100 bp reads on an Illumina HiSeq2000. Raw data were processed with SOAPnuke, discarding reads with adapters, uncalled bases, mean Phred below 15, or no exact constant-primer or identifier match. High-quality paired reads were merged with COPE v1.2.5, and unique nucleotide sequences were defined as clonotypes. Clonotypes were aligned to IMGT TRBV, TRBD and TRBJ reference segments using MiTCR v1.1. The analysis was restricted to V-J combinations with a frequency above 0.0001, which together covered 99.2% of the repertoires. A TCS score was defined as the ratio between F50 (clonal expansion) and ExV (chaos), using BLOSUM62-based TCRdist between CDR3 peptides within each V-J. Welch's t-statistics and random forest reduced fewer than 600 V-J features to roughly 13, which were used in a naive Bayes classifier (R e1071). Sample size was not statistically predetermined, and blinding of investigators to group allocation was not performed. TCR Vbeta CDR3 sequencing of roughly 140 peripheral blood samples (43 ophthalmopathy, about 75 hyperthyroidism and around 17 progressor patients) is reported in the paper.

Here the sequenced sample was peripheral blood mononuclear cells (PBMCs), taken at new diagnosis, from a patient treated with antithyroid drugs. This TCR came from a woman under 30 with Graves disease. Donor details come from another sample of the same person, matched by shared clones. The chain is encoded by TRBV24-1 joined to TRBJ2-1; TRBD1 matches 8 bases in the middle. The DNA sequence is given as TGTGCCACCAGTGATTTGGGACAGGGAGCCGATGAGCAGTTCTTC. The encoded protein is CATSDLGQGADEQFF.